The 25 T cell receptor beta chains presented below share a single source sample, sequenced in a study of cytomegalovirus exposure and HLA in healthy donors. PCR employed 60 Vbeta and 13 Jbeta primers. The assay was immunoSEQ multiplex PCR, and TCRdb's table has in-frame clones only and misses some. The data hold 100,000 or so clones, with approximately 89% observed a single time. Sequencing was carried out using PBMCs. Source of these receptors: a man aged 30 to 39 in good health and CMV-seronegative.

J is TRBJ2-5 and V is TRBV7-3; 11 bases map to TRBD2. From germline, CDR1 is SGHTA and CDR2 FQGTGA. V lost 3 bases to trimming and J lost 5 bases; unmatched junction nucleotides: 8. The CDR3 extends over 16 amino acids. CDR3 bases: TGTGCCAGCAGCTTCAATAGCGGGGGGGCCTTTGAGACCCAGTACTTC. Amino acids: CASSFNSGGAFETQYF. The variable domain in full, completed from reference TRBV7-3 and TRBJ2-5, reads GAGVSQTPSNKVTEKGKYVELRCDPISGHTALYWYRQSLGQGPEFLIYFQGTGAADDSGLPNDRFFAVRPEGSVSTLKIQRTERGDSAVYLCASSFNSGGAFETQYFGPGTRLLVL.

The J gene is TRBJ2-3, the V gene TRBV29-1; D is possibly TRBD1 (5 bases). The germline gives CDR1 SQVTM, CDR2 ANQGSEA. V was cut by 3 bases and J by 2 bases, with 18 bases left in between. This CDR3 contains 16 residues. The CDR3 region is CSVEVQGLGFTDTQYF. The CDR3 coding sequence is TGCAGCGTTGAGGTGCAGGGCTTGGGGTTCACAGATACGCAGTATTTT.

The chain uses TRBV28 and TRBJ1-2, with D unclear. Trimming left V 3 bases short and J 8 bases short, with 7 bases between. Germline-derived CDR1 and CDR2 are MDHEN and SYDVKM. There are 11 residues in the CDR3. The CDR3 DNA is TGTGCCAGCAGTTTGCACGGGGGCTACACCTTC. Its translation: CASSLHGGYTF.

The chain recombines TRBV2 with TRBJ2-7, with D possibly TRBD1 on 6 matching bases. The CDR3 is 14 amino acids. V dropped 6 bases and J dropped 3 bases, with 15 bases sitting between them. Germline CDR1 reads SNHLY; CDR2 reads FYNNEI. The DNA of the CDR3 is TGTGCCAGCAGGGGGACAAGGACCGACTACGAGCAGTACTTC. Translated, it gives CASRGTRTDYEQYF.

The chain recombines TRBV9 with TRBJ1-1; TRBD1 might be the D (6 bases). The CDR3 length is 13 residues. Trimming pared 0 bases from V and 11 bases from J, leaving 14 bases between. CDR1 is SGDLS, CDR2 YYNGEE, per germline. For the CDR3, the DNA is TGTGCCAGCAGCGTAGGGCAGGGGACGTCGGCTTTCTTT. Its protein product is CASSVGQGTSAFF.

CDR3 bases: TGTGCCAGCAGATTAAGACAGGCCCCCGCCGGTACGCAGTATTTT. This encodes CASRLRQAPAGTQYF. The V and J genes are TRBV7-8 and TRBJ2-3; D may be TRBD1 (6 bases). The CDR3 consists of 15 residues. Per the germline V gene, CDR1 is SGHVS and CDR2 is FQNEAQ. Trimming shortened V by 6 bases and J by 8 bases, and 21 bases separated the two germline ends. Full variable domain (rest looked up from reference TRBV7-8 and TRBJ2-3): GAGVSQSPRYKVAKRGQDVALRCDPISGHVSLFWYQQALGQGPEFLTYFQNEAQLDKSGLPSDRFFAERPEGSVSTLKIQRTQQEDSAVYLCASRLRQAPAGTQYFGPGTRLTVL.

For the CDR3, the DNA is TGCGCCACCACCGGGACAACTAACTATGGCTACACCTTC. Translating it yields CATTGTTNYGYTF. The rearrangement links TRBV4-1 to TRBJ1-2; possible D gene TRBD1, 6 bases. Germline CDR1 is MGHRA and CDR2 is YSYEKL. V was shortened by 10 bases and J by 0 bases, with 12 bases between the two germline ends. The CDR3 is 13 amino acids.

The rearrangement uses TRBV7-8 and TRBJ2-1; 9 nucleotides align to TRBD1. V lost 5 bases, J lost 6 bases, and 5 bases stayed unmatched. Germline V gives CDR1 SGHVS, CDR2 FQNEAQ. The CDR3 has 14 residues. The CDR3 sequence is CASSIRDRANEQFF. Here the CDR3 DNA reads TGTGCCAGCAGCATTCGGGACAGGGCCAATGAGCAGTTCTTC.

V is TRBV7-3 and J is TRBJ2-1; the match to TRBD1 covers 9 bases. From germline, CDR1 is SGHTA and CDR2 FQGTGA. The CDR3 consists of 16 residues. V shed 5 bases, J shed 3 bases, and the junction held 8 bases outside the gene matches. The CDR3 loop is CASSDYRQGDYNEQFF. In nucleotides, the CDR3 is TGTGCCAGCAGCGATTATCGACAGGGGGACTACAATGAGCAGTTCTTC.

The genes are TRBV6-4 and TRBJ2-5, with TRBD2 as a possible D gene (5 bases). Between the trimmed V and J ends, which lost 3 bases and 1 base, there was a span of 12 bases. This CDR3 region has 15 residues. Germline V gives CDR1 MRHNA, CDR2 SNTAGT. CDR3: CASSERAGGQETQYF. The CDR3 DNA follows: TGTGCCAGCAGTGAACGGGCAGGAGGCCAAGAGACCCAGTACTTC.

The rearrangement links TRBV5-6 to TRBJ1-2; D gene unclear. Germline CDR1 and CDR2: SGHDT and YYEEEE. Trimming removed 2 bases from V and 0 bases from J, with 14 bases in between. The CDR3 has 16 residues. The CDR3 protein is CASSFPGLKANYGYTF. CDR3 nucleotide sequence: TGTGCCAGCAGCTTTCCTGGGCTAAAAGCTAACTATGGCTACACCTTC.

The genes are TRBV5-1 and TRBJ2-7; the D gene is possibly TRBD1 (6 bases). V was pared by 0 bases and J by 2 bases, with 18 bases between. The length of the CDR3 is 17 residues. CDR1 and CDR2 from the germline V gene are SGHRS and YFSETQ. The CDR3 nucleotides are TGCGCCAGCAGCTTGGCGTTGGACAGCGTTAATACCTACGAGCAGTACTTC. It specifies CASSLALDSVNTYEQYF.

The chain recombines TRBV2 with TRBJ1-2; 7 bases align to TRBD1. The CDR3 has 15 amino acids. After removal of 5 bases from V and 1 base from J, the junction contained 7 bases not matched to a gene. The germline V gene has CDR1 SNHLY and CDR2 FYNNEI. CDR3 DNA: TGTGCCAGCAGTACCCGGGACAGAGGTAACTATGGCTACACCTTC. Encoded protein: CASSTRDRGNYGYTF. The full variable domain, in which reference TRBV2 and TRBJ1-2 provide the parts outside the CDR3, is EPEVTQTPSHQVTQMGQEVILRCVPISNHLYFYWYRQILGQKVEFLVSFYNNEISEKSEIFDDQFSVERPDGSNFTLKIRSTKLEDSAMYFCASSTRDRGNYGYTFGSGTRLTVV.

This chain connects TRBV6-4 to TRBJ2-3, with a tentative D call TRBD1 (5 bases). Trimming shortened V by 5 bases and J by 6 bases, and 12 bases separated the two germline ends. This CDR3 has 13 residues. Germline V gene sequence: CDR1 MRHNA, CDR2 SNTAGT. The DNA of the CDR3 is TGTGCCAGCAGTCCCTCCAGGGTTGATACGCAGTATTTT. Translating it yields CASSPSRVDTQYF.

The chain uses TRBV15 and TRBJ1-5, with D possibly TRBD1 on 5 matching bases. The CDR3 consists of 17 residues. Trimming removed 1 base at V and 0 bases at J, with 13 bases between. Germline V lookup: CDR1 LNHNV, CDR2 YYDKDF (reference sequence). The DNA for the CDR3 is TGTGCCACCAGCAGAGGGGCAGGGTTAAATAGCAATCAGCCCCAGCATTTT. Its translation is CATSRGAGLNSNQPQHF.

This chain uses TRBV5-1 with TRBJ1-1, with D tentatively TRBD1 (5 bases). V lost 3 bases and J 1 base, leaving 13 bases between the germline ends. The CDR3 runs 15 residues. Germline V gene sequence: CDR1 SGHRS, CDR2 YFSETQ. The CDR3 region is CASSSFTTANTEAFF. In nucleotides, the CDR3 is TGCGCCAGCAGCTCCTTCACGACAGCGAACACTGAAGCTTTCTTT.

The gene calls are TRBV19 and TRBJ2-5; maybe TRBD1 (6 bases). CDR1 is LNHDA, CDR2 SQIVND, per germline (reference sequence). The V gene lost 6 bases and the J gene lost 3 bases, with 14 bases spanning the gap. The CDR3 spans 14 residues. The CDR3 loop is CASSISQGKETQYF. DNA for the CDR3: TGTGCCAGTAGCATCAGTCAGGGGAAAGAGACCCAGTACTTC.

The V call is TRBV4-1, the J call TRBJ1-5, with D possibly matching TRBD1 (5 bases). The germline V gene has CDR1 MGHRA and CDR2 YSYEKL. V gave up 1 base and J gave up 3 bases, with 13 bases separating them. The CDR3 length is 16 residues. CDR3 residues: CASSQGWTGDNQPQHF. The CDR3 DNA is TGCGCCAGCAGCCAAGGGTGGACGGGGGACAATCAGCCCCAGCATTTT.

The chain carries TRBV27 and TRBJ1-4; TRBD1 agrees at 7 bases. The trim removed 6 bases at V and 2 bases at J, leaving 9 bases unmatched. The CDR3 is 16 residues long. Germline V gives CDR1 MNHEY, CDR2 SMNVEV (reference sequence). Written as DNA, the CDR3 is TGTGCCAGCAGCCTGACAGGGCTGGGGACTAATGAAAAACTGTTTTTT. Amino acids: CASSLTGLGTNEKLFF.

This chain's CDR3 is CASSLSGLPYEQYF. DNA for the CDR3: TGTGCCAGCAGCTTAAGCGGTCTGCCCTACGAGCAGTACTTC. The chain has TRBV7-9 and TRBJ2-7, with TRBD2 as a possible D gene (5 bases). The V gene's germline CDR1 is SEHNR and CDR2 FQNEAQ (reference sequence). The CDR3 is 14 residues long. V shed 2 bases and J shed 2 bases, with 10 bases lying between them.

This chain connects TRBV30 to TRBJ2-5, with 12 positions matching TRBD2. The CDR3 spans 14 residues. J lost 5 bases, V lost 0 bases, and 1 base had no gene match. Germline V gene data show CDR1 as GTSNPN and CDR2 as SVGIG (reference sequence). The CDR3 loop reads CAWSVGLAGETQYF. The CDR3 bases are TGTGCCTGGAGTGTAGGACTAGCGGGGGAGACCCAGTACTTC.

The chain couples TRBV5-1 to TRBJ2-1; no firm D call. The CDR3 spans 11 residues. The V and J ends lost 2 bases and 7 bases respectively, with 4 bases between them. Germline CDR1 SGHRS, CDR2 YFSETQ. This chain's CDR3 is CASSLTNEQFF. DNA of the CDR3: TGCGCCAGCAGCTTAACTAATGAGCAGTTCTTC.

This clone was observed once. The chain carries TRBV7-6 and TRBJ2-7, with TRBD2 matching 11 bases. Unmatched junction bases numbered 11, after V lost 1 base and J lost 6 bases. CDR1 and CDR2 from the germline V gene are SGHVS and FNYEAQ. The CDR3 covers 17 residues. The CDR3 nucleotides read TGTGCCAGCAGCTTAGAGTCGGTCACTAGCGGGAGTAGCGAGCAGTACTTC. This sequence encodes CASSLESVTSGSSEQYF.

The rearrangement uses TRBV5-4 and TRBJ2-5; 7 bases match TRBD2. The CDR3 extends over 15 amino acids. V lost 0 bases and J lost 1; bases outside the gene matches: 3. Germline-derived CDR1 and CDR2 are SGHNT and YYREEE (reference sequence). The CDR3 loop is CASSLGGSTQETQYF. CDR3 sequence (DNA): TGTGCCAGCAGCTTGGGCGGGAGCACCCAAGAGACCCAGTACTTC.

The genes are TRBV18 and TRBJ2-2, with 7 bases aligning to TRBD2. The CDR3 is 16 amino acids. V lost 6 bases, J lost 6 bases, and 13 bases stayed unmatched. Per germline, CDR1 KGHSH and CDR2 LQKENI. CDR3 residues: CASSPREGSLSGELFF. The CDR3 nucleotides read TGTGCCAGCTCCCCCAGGGAGGGATCGCTCTCCGGGGAGCTGTTTTTT.